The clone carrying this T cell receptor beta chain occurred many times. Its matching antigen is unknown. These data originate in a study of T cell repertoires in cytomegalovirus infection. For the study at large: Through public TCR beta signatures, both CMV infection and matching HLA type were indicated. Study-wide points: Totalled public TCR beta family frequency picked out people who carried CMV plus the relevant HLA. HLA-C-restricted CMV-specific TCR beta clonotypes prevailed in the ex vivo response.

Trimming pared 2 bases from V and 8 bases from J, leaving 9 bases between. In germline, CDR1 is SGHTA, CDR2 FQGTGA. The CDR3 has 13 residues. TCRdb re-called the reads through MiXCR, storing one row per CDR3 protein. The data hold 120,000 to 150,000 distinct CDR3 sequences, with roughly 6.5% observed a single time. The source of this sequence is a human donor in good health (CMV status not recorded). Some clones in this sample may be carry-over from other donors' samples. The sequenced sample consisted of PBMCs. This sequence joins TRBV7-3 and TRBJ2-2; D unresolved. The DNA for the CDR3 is TGTGCCAGCAGCTTATATGAGGAAGGGGAGCTGTTTTTT. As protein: CASSLYEEGELFF.